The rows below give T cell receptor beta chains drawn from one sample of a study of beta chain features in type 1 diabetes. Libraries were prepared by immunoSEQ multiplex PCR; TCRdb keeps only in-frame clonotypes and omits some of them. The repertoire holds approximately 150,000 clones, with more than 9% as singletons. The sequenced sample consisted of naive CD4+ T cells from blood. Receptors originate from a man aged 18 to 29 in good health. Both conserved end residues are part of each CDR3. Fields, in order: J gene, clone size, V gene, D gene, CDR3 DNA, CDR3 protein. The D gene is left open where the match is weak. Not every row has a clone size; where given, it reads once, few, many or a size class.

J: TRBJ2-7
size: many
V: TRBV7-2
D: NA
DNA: TGTGCCAGCAGCTCACAGGGCAACGAGCAGTACTTC
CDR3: CASSSQGNEQYF

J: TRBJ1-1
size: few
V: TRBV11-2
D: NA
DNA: TGTGCCAGCAGCTTAGGCCGTTCGTTCAGCGAGAAGGCAGACACTGAAGCTTTCTTT
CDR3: CASSLGRSFSEKADTEAFF

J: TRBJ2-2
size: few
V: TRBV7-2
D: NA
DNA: TGTGCCAGCAGCTTTGGCGGGGCCACCGGGGAGCTGTTTTTT
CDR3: CASSFGGATGELFF

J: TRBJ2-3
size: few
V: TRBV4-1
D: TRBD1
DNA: TGCGCCAGCAGCCAACAACAGGGGTTCTGGACAGATACGCAGTATTTT
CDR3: CASSQQQGFWTDTQYF

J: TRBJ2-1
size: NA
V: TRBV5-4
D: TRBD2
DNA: TGTGCCAGCAGCACACCGGGACTAGCGGGGATGCGTCAGTTCTTC
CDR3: CASSTPGLAGMRQFF

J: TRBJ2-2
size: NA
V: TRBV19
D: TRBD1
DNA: TGTGCCAGTAGTACCCGACAGGGTGGGAGCACCGGGGAGCTGTTTTTT
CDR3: CASSTRQGGSTGELFF

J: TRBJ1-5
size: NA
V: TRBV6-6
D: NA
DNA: TGTGCCAGCAGTTACGGGCCCCATCAGCCCCAGCATTTT
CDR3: CASSYGPHQPQHF

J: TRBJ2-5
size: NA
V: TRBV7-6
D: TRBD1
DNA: TGTGCCAGCAGCGCCGGGACAGGGGGTGGTGAGACCCAGTACTTC
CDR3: CASSAGTGGGETQYF

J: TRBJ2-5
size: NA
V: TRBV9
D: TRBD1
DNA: TGTGCCAGCAGCGTTTTGGCAGGGGGCGCCGGGGAGACCCAGTACTTC
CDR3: CASSVLAGGAGETQYF

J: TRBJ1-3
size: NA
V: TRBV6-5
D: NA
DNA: TGTGCCAGCAGTGAGGTCTCTGGAAACACCATATATTTT
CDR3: CASSEVSGNTIYF

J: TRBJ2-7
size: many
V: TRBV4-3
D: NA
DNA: TGCGCCAGCAGCCAATTCGGAGGGGCTTACGAGCAGTACTTC
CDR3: CASSQFGGAYEQYF

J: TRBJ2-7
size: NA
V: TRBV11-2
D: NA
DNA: TGTGCCAGCAGCTTTAGCAGGGATGTCGAGCAGTACTTC
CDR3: CASSFSRDVEQYF

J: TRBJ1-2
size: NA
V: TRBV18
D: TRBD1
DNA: TGTGCCAGCTCACCCTTGGACAGGATCAATGGCTACACCTTC
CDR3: CASSPLDRINGYTF

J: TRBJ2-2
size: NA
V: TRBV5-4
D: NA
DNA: TGTGCCAGCAGCTTGAGAGACACCGGGGAGCTGTTTTTT
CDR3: CASSLRDTGELFF

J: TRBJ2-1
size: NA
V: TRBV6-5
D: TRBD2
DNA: TGTGCCAGCTCTTTGGCGGGGGGAAATGAGCAGTTCTTC
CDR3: CASSLAGGNEQFF

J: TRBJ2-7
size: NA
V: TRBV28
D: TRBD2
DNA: TGTGCCAGCAGGCTAGCGGGGGGCTTCTCCTACGAGCAGTACTTC
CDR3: CASRLAGGFSYEQYF